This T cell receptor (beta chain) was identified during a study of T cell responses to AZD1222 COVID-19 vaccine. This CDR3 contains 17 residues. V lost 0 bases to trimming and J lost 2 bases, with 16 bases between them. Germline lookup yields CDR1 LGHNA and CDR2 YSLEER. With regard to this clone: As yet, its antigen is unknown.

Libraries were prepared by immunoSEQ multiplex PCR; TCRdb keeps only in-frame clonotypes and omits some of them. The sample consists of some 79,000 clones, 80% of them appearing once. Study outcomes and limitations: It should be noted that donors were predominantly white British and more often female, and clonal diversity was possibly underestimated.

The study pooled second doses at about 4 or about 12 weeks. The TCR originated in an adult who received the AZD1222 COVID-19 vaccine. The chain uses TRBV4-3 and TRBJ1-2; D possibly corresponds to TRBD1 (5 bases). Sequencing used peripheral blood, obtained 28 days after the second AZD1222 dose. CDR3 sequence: CASSQDTGLGPNYGYTF. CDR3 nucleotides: TGCGCCAGCAGCCAAGATACAGGCCTCGGCCCCAACTATGGCTACACCTTC.